This is a list of T cell receptor beta chains from one sample in a study of blood T cell repertoires in COVID-19. Measured with immunoSEQ multiplex PCR; TCRdb has only the in-frame clones, and not every one. The sample contains 130,000 to 150,000 clones, about 83% of which appear only once. Source material: peripheral blood. The receptors originated from a woman aged 50 to 60 with active or convalescent COVID-19. CDR3s leave out the opening cysteine and the closing phenylalanine or tryptophan.

>TRBV19|TRBJ1-1
ASRGTGDTEAF
>TRBV19|TRBJ1-5
ASRRQGYSNQPQH
>TRBV30|TRBJ2-1
AWSPGTYNEQF
>TRBV9|TRBJ1-2
ASSVGPGGAYGYT
>TRBV19|TRBJ2-7
ASSRGTSYEQY
>TRBV5-1|TRBJ2-1
ATSSSGIFDEQF
>TRBV5-4|TRBJ1-2
ASSFNRGNYGYT
>TRBV7-8|TRBJ2-3
ASSMDGTSTDTQY
>TRBV12-3/TRBV12-4|TRBJ1-2
ASSFLNYGYT
>TRBV12-3/TRBV12-4|TRBJ2-7
ASSRGGTWEQY
>TRBV9|TRBJ2-7
ASSLLGDEQY
>TRBV4-1|TRBJ1-5
ASSQGGGQPQH
>TRBV28|TRBJ1-1
ASSGGGREAPEAF
>TRBV15|TRBJ2-1
ATSRDRGSYNEQF
>TRBV27|TRBJ1-6
ASSLGAGTGNSPLH
>TRBV5-1|TRBJ1-4
ASSPRTGEGEKLF
>TRBV20-1|TRBJ2-5
SASAAGGQETQY
>TRBV30|TRBJ1-4
AWSVGSNEKLF
>TRBV5-1|TRBJ2-7
ASSRGQGANEQY
>TRBV7-8|TRBJ2-7
ASSQGNTYEQY
>TRBV6-6|TRBJ2-2
ASSWDRGQTGELF
>TRBV24-1|TRBJ2-1
ATRRVGGHEQF
>TRBV11-2|TRBJ2-1
ASSRTSGVVNEQF
>TRBV4-2|TRBJ2-3
ASSQASGTDTQY
>TRBV25-1|TRBJ1-4
ASSDYGGRTNEKLF
>TRBV11-3|TRBJ1-1
ASSLDWRPESLMNTEAF
>TRBV2|TRBJ2-3
ASSVWGGISTDTQY
>TRBV7-3|TRBJ2-2
ASRAAGMDTGELF
>TRBV7-9|TRBJ2-7
ASSPATSEGTYEQY
>TRBV12-3/TRBV12-4|TRBJ2-1
ASSLSGQRGF
>TRBV7-2|TRBJ2-7
ASSPRLYEQY
>TRBV25-1|TRBJ2-7
ASRGLGTAGYEQY
>TRBV11-2|TRBJ1-4
ASSRDRVDEKLF
>TRBV5-1|TRBJ2-2
ASSLGLAGIKYANTGELF
>TRBV18|TRBJ2-7
ASSPHRGSSYEQY
>TRBV6-5|TRBJ1-1
ASSYMRGGTEAF
>TRBV6-5|TRBJ1-5
ASRSGNNQPQH
>TRBV7-2|TRBJ2-5
ASSPRTSGGGETQY
>TRBV4-1|TRBJ2-2
ASSQVPSGYTGELF
>TRBV7-8|TRBJ2-3
ASSLVAGSSTDTQY
>TRBV19|TRBJ1-6
ASSIDGTGLNSPLH
>TRBV4-3|TRBJ1-1
ASSQGTTAFLNTEAF
>TRBV7-9|TRBJ1-1
ASSGGGRTTEAF
>TRBV12-3/TRBV12-4|TRBJ1-1
ASRGTAYTEAF
>TRBV7-8|TRBJ2-3
ASSRSGNTQY
>TRBV19|TRBJ2-2
ATKEAGATGELF
>TRBV2|TRBJ1-5
ASSVGTANLPQH
>TRBV1|TRBJ2-3
TSRPTTVQGVSTDTQY
>TRBV7-2|TRBJ2-4
ASSLGGQGVAVAKNIQY
>TRBV19|TRBJ2-7
ASSTAGAYEQY
>TRBV13|TRBJ2-1
ASSLDETGRAHNEQF
>TRBV7-2|TRBJ2-1
ASSSRILAGGLHEQF
>TRBV30|TRBJ2-7
AWSGDRGYEQY
>TRBV4-1|TRBJ2-1
ASSSDTGLRKYNEQF
>TRBV28|TRBJ1-5
ASSRIGADNQPQH
>TRBV7-2|TRBJ1-1
ASSLVGGVNTEAF
>TRBV6-2/TRBV6-3|TRBJ2-1
ASSGRGAGYNEQF
>TRBV7-9|TRBJ2-2
ASSLGLAGVDTGELF
>TRBV5-1|TRBJ1-1
ASSLEGAEAF
>TRBV13|TRBJ2-7
ASGGQGGEQY